This is a list of T cell receptor beta chains from one sample in a study of siplizumab effects on memory and regulatory T cells. Clones were sequenced by immunoSEQ multiplex PCR, and TCRdb holds only the in-frame ones, with some missing. The data contain some 100,000 clones, just over 90% of them singletons. Sample: non-Treg CD4+ T cells sorted from blood. Receptors originate from a human donor in good health. The CDR3 runs from the conserved cysteine through the conserved F or W. Each record gives: D gene, V gene, J gene, CDR3 protein. A D gene is named only where the DNA matches it firmly.

>.|TRBV9|TRBJ1-1
CASSPRTGNTEAFF
>.|TRBV7-3|TRBJ2-2
CASSLTGERTGELFF
>.|TRBV4-3|TRBJ2-3
CASSQVRADTQYF
>.|TRBV5-1|TRBJ2-3
CASSGWPYNKDQTDTQYF
>TRBD1|TRBV5-4|TRBJ2-2
CASSFPTGAGELFF
>.|TRBV18|TRBJ1-1
CASSPPGDTEAFF
>TRBD2|TRBV7-2|TRBJ2-5
CASSSLGTSGGPQYF
>.|TRBV10-3|TRBJ1-4
CAISDSGATNEKLFF
>TRBD2|TRBV4-1|TRBJ2-5
CASSQETGGGAGTQYF
>.|TRBV7-2|TRBJ1-1
CASSFRAEAFF
>.|TRBV5-1|TRBJ2-7
CASSPEGGTLYEQYF
>TRBD2|TRBV5-1|TRBJ2-3
CASSPPGTISTDTQYF
>.|TRBV29-1|TRBJ1-2
CSVEKGGGYTF
>.|TRBV9|TRBJ2-7
CASASPPVGEQYF
>.|TRBV7-3|TRBJ2-7
CASSLTPGAYEQYF
>.|TRBV7-9|TRBJ2-1
CASSFWEKYNEQFF
>.|TRBV5-1|TRBJ2-3
CASGLRDFTDTQYF
>.|TRBV5-1|TRBJ1-1
CASALIMNTEAFF
>.|TRBV27|TRBJ1-1
CASSQEGLPEAFF
>.|TRBV27|TRBJ2-7
CASSGGRGKGYEQYF
>.|TRBV6-5|TRBJ1-2
CASSYPPTKPYGYTF
>TRBD2|TRBV7-2|TRBJ2-3
CASSSTSGKDTQYF
>TRBD1|TRBV6-6|TRBJ1-1
CASSRQGVNTEAFF
>.|TRBV22-1|TRBJ1-2
CPGSALGGQARSYGYTF
>.|TRBV2|TRBJ1-2
CATRGTGYGYTF
>.|TRBV5-4|TRBJ2-7
CASSLDPSWDYEQYF
>.|TRBV5-1|TRBJ1-2
CASRNGQGMRGYTF
>.|TRBV28|TRBJ2-7
CASIRRTSYEQYF
>.|TRBV9|TRBJ2-1
CASSVWPSLNEQFF
>.|TRBV11-2|.
CASSPGTDSYEQYF
>.|TRBV11-2|TRBJ1-1
CASSLDLPEAFF
>.|TRBV29-1|TRBJ1-5
CSVGQLNQPQHF
>.|TRBV6-1|TRBJ1-2
CASSERANYGYTF
>.|TRBV18|TRBJ1-2
CASSPTPQSQGYGYTF
>.|TRBV6-5|TRBJ2-7
CASIGPGTQSYEQYF
>.|TRBV7-6|TRBJ2-7
CASSQGHSSSYEQYF
>.|TRBV29-1|TRBJ1-2
CSVEGKGPYYGYTF
>TRBD2|TRBV4-3|TRBJ2-1
CASSQDLAAGHYNEQFF
>TRBD2|TRBV7-9|TRBJ2-7
CASSLALAGPAYEQYF